This T cell receptor (beta chain) was sequenced during a study of blood T cells in healthy people across ages. About the study: Researchers report that template switching captured about one barcoded beta molecule per two T cells. Notes on the study in general: Older individuals had lower TCR beta diversity per million T cells (the decline was roughly linear).

Worth noting for this clonotype: The antigen is undetermined.

Primed by a sample-barcoded 5' primer and a J-beta primer mix, a second PCR proceeded for about 6 to 12 cycles. TCRdb passed the 5' RACE reads through MiXCR, listing each CDR3 protein once. Found here are around 1.5 million distinct CDR3 sequences, around 35% of them singletons; the top ten hold approximately 11%. This CDR3 is 16 amino acids long. V lost 7 bases and J lost 4, with 19 bases in between. Germline CDR1 reads SGHVS; CDR2 reads FQNEAQ. The chain recombines TRBV7-8 with TRBJ2-2; D tentatively fits TRBD1 or TRBD2 (6 bases each). The clonotype originates from a woman aged 25 to 39 in good health. Sequenced input: blood. Here the CDR3 DNA reads TGTGCCAGCATAGCTCCGGGGGCGCGGAGCACCGGGGAGCTGTTTTTT. This codes for CASIAPGARSTGELFF. Complete variable domain (other parts from reference TRBV7-8 and TRBJ2-2): GAGVSQSPRYKVAKRGQDVALRCDPISGHVSLFWYQQALGQGPEFLTYFQNEAQLDKSGLPSDRFFAERPEGSVSTLKIQRTQQEDSAVYLCASIAPGARSTGELFFGEGSRLTVL.